A single TCR beta chain is shown here with its context. This clone was recorded a few times. The target of this receptor is not known. No much larger clone exists at a distance of one base, and base qualities are not known. Whole blood was collected in K2EDTA tubes by collaborating institutions according to the institutions' own protocols. For TCRbeta analysis, collaborators shipped samples as frozen whole blood, isolated PBMCs, or DNA extracted from either of those sample types. TCRbeta CDR3 regions were amplified from genomic DNA by means of the immunoSEQ Assay, a bias-controlled multiplex PCR. On the study's bioinformatics: Within the assay, amplification of reference gene primers was used to estimate how many nucleated cells each sample contained. Sequence reads were collapsed and filtered to measure the absolute abundance of every unique TCRbeta CDR3 rearrangement. Productive Simpson clonality was computed per sample as the square root of Simpson's diversity index over productive rearrangements. As stored in TCRdb, this immuneACCESS dataset retains in-frame rearrangements with V and J assigned. A fraction of the clones does not appear; measured against another copy, unresolved V genes explain less than half of the discrepancy, and the remainder lacks a known reason. Clonal size and the V and J genes are those of that table, whereas D and trimming came from the DNA. This sample is represented by about 89,000 clones; approximately 80% of them were singletons. The ten largest clones add up to around 49% of the sample.

This record comes from a study of blood T cell repertoires in COVID-19 (dated by TCRdb to the early 2020s). With regard to the full study: Samples from collaborators originated in the United States, Italy and Spain and spanned both the acute and convalescent phases of COVID-19. The prospective study material was composed of cDNA or gDNA derived from T cells, B-cell-depleted T cells, or PBMCs. Deeply sampled blood TCRbeta repertoires from subjects exposed to, actively infected with, or recovered from COVID-19 were included in the dataset. The repertoires were made available in a free public database intended to serve as a resource for research on the immune response to SARS-CoV-2. Samples were obtained from the ongoing ImmuneRACE study (first 160 participants) and from 1,000 to 1,500 subjects provided by 6 global collaborators. A de-identified subject ID, COVID-19 status, age in years and sex were almost always included in the sample metadata. Where available, HLA class I and class II types were obtained from metadata supplied by the sample provider rather than from assay-based typing.

The CDR3, cysteine through phenylalanine, is 15 amino acids long. Only the CDR3 part of the read is kept: 45 bases, read in frame from the first base. Germline trimming amounts to 3 bases on V and 6 bases on J, with 9 as the count of junction bases outside the gene matches. From the germline V gene, CDR1 is SGDLS and CDR2 is YYNGEE. Results and caveats for the whole study, not just this receptor: Clinical and demographic metadata were provided uncurated, with the amount varying by source and participant.

The rearranged chain carries TRBV9 and TRBJ2-1, with 7 central nucleotides matching TRBD2. The sequencing sample was made of peripheral blood. The sequence came from a human donor in a cohort sampled during active COVID-19. This receptor carries the CDR3 CASSAPGLGSNEQFF. The DNA sequence is TGTGCCAGCAGCGCACCCGGACTAGGATCCAATGAGCAGTTCTTC.